A single sample gave rise to the 13 T cell receptor beta chains below, sequenced in a study of T cell responses to AZD1222 COVID-19 vaccine. Profiled with immunoSEQ multiplex PCR; TCRdb holds only in-frame clones, not every one. The table has more than 95,000 clones, roughly 93% seen once. This sample comprised peripheral blood, obtained on day 0 of AZD1222 vaccination. The receptors derive from an adult in good health.

This clone came up once. This sequence joins TRBV7-8 and TRBJ2-7; 7 nucleotides agree with TRBD2. There are 15 residues in the CDR3. CDR1 and CDR2 (germline): SGHVS, FQNEAQ. V shed 5 bases, J shed 3 bases, and the junction held 10 bases outside the gene matches. The CDR3 loop is CASSPPRLALYEQYF. In DNA, the CDR3 is TGTGCCAGCAGCCCCCCGCGACTAGCTCTCTACGAGCAGTACTTC.

V and J are TRBV3-1 (or the pseudogene TRBV3-2) and TRBJ1-3, with D hard to call. CDR3 length equals 13 residues. V was clipped by 4 bases and J by 2 bases, with 6 bases between them. Germline values: CDR1 LGHDT, CDR2 YNNKEL (reference sequence). The CDR3, as DNA: TGTGCCAGCAGCCCCGCAGCTGGAAACACCATATATTTT. Its translation: CASSPAAGNTIYF.

V usage is TRBV23-1 and J usage is TRBJ1-6; D gene unclear. TRBV23-1 is an ORF, and what it does is uncertain. The CDR3 covers 16 residues. The V end was cut by 0 bases, the J end by 5 bases, with 11 bases between. In DNA, the CDR3 is TGCGCCAGCAGTCAATCTAAGCCAGCCAATAATTCACCCCTCCACTTT. Its protein product is CASSQSKPANNSPLHF.

V is TRBV18 and J is TRBJ2-2; D possibly uses TRBD1 or TRBD2 (5 bases each). From germline, CDR1 is KGHSH and CDR2 LQKENI. V was clipped by 3 bases and J by 5 bases, with 13 bases between them. This CDR3 has 15 amino acids. The CDR3 sequence: CASSPVGRGTGELFF. The CDR3 nucleotides are TGTGCCAGCTCACCGGTGGGACGAGGAACCGGGGAGCTGTTTTTT. Filled out from reference TRBV18 and TRBJ2-2, the complete variable domain reads NAGVMQNPRHLVRRRGQEARLRCSPMKGHSHVYWYRQLPEEGLKFMVYLQKENIIDESGMPKERFSAEFPKEGPSILRIQQVVRGDSAAYFCASSPVGRGTGELFFGEGSRLTVL.

The chain links TRBV24-1 to TRBJ1-2, with D tentatively TRBD1 (6 bases). The germline V and J ends were trimmed by 4 bases and 5 bases, with 16 bases remaining between them. The germline V gene has CDR1 KGHDR and CDR2 SFDVKD. The CDR3 extends over 15 amino acids. The CDR3 is CATSEAGTQKYGYTF. DNA for the CDR3: TGTGCCACCAGTGAGGCCGGGACACAAAAGTATGGCTACACCTTC.

The V gene is TRBV7-3, the J gene TRBJ2-7; tentative D call: TRBD2 (6 bases). The CDR3 has 16 amino acids. Germline CDR1 SGHTA, CDR2 FQGTGA. Deletions cut 5 bases from V and 5 bases from J, with 22 bases between. The CDR3 loop reads CASSEAGGMSLDEQYF. The CDR3 DNA sequence: TGTGCCAGCAGCGAGGCAGGAGGGATGAGTCTGGACGAGCAGTACTTC.

The genes are TRBV5-1 and TRBJ2-1, with TRBD2 matching 10 bases. This CDR3 spans 15 amino acids. V was pared by 4 bases and J by 6 bases, with 7 bases of the junction left unmatched. From germline, CDR1 is SGHRS and CDR2 YFSETQ. The CDR3: CASSIGLAAINEQFF. The CDR3 DNA reads TGCGCCAGCAGCATCGGACTAGCGGCCATCAATGAGCAGTTCTTC.

The chain links TRBV5-1 to TRBJ1-2; D is ambiguous. Germline assignment: CDR1 SGHRS and CDR2 YFSETQ. With 4 bases removed from V and 8 bases from J, the gap between germline ends came to 15 bases. This CDR3 is 13 amino acids long. The CDR3 loop is CASSLEGAPGYTF. The CDR3 DNA follows: TGCGCCAGCAGCCTCGAGGGAGCCCCAGGCTACACCTTC. Combining the CDR3 with reference TRBV5-1 and TRBJ1-2 gives the whole variable domain KAGVTQTPRYLIKTRGQQVTLSCSPISGHRSVSWYQQTPGQGLQFLFEYFSETQRNKGNFPGRFSGRQFSNSRSEMNVSTLELGDSALYLCASSLEGAPGYTFGSGTRLTVV.

The V call is TRBV2, the J call TRBJ1-5; the match to TRBD1 covers 7 bases. Germline loops: CDR1 SNHLY, CDR2 FYNNEI. V lost 6 bases to trimming and J lost 5 bases; unmatched junction nucleotides: 4. There are 13 residues in the CDR3. CDR3 nucleotide sequence: TGTGCCAGCAGGCGGACAGGCTATCAGCCCCAGCATTTT. Protein sequence: CASRRTGYQPQHF.

The V call is TRBV10-3, the J call TRBJ2-7; D gene unclear. In germline, CDR1 is ENHRY, CDR2 SYGVKD. Trimming cost V 7 bases and J 4 bases, with 14 bases left between them. This CDR3 contains 13 residues. CDR3 DNA: TGTGCCATCACTGGATCCCTGGGGTACGAGCAGTACTTC. This sequence encodes CAITGSLGYEQYF.

The rearrangement joins TRBV12-3 or TRBV12-4 to TRBJ1-3, with 8 bases matching TRBD1. The CDR3 contains 13 residues. Trimming cost V 6 bases and J 4 bases; bases outside gene matches: 2. The CDR3 bases are TGTGCCAGCAGAAGGACAGGGGGAAACACCATATATTTT. It translates to CASRRTGGNTIYF.

Written as DNA, the CDR3 is TGTGCCAGCAGCCCGGGGGGTGGCGGCAGGTCGCGCTCTGGAAACACCATATATTTT. Translating it yields CASSPGGGGRSRSGNTIYF. This sequence joins TRBV7-9 and TRBJ1-3, with D perhaps matching TRBD1 (5 bases). Germline assignment: CDR1 SEHNR and CDR2 FQNEAQ (reference sequence). The length of the CDR3 is 19 residues. V was shortened by 5 bases and J by 0 bases, with 23 bases between the two germline ends. Full variable domain (rest looked up from reference TRBV7-9 and TRBJ1-3): DTGVSQNPRHKITKRGQNVTFRCDPISEHNRLYWYRQTLGQGPEFLTYFQNEAQLEKSRLLSDRFSAERPKGSFSTLEIQRTEQGDSAMYLCASSPGGGGRSRSGNTIYFGEGSWLTVV.

This clone was detected only a few times. The chain recombines TRBV15 with TRBJ2-3; D perhaps matches TRBD2 (5 bases). Trimming removed 0 bases at V and 1 base at J, with 11 bases between. This CDR3 is 16 amino acids long. Looked up from germline, CDR1 is LNHNV and CDR2 is YYDKDF (reference sequence). The CDR3 sequence is CATSRDRWRGTDTQYF. Here the CDR3 DNA reads TGTGCCACCAGCAGAGATCGGTGGCGGGGCACAGATACGCAGTATTTT.